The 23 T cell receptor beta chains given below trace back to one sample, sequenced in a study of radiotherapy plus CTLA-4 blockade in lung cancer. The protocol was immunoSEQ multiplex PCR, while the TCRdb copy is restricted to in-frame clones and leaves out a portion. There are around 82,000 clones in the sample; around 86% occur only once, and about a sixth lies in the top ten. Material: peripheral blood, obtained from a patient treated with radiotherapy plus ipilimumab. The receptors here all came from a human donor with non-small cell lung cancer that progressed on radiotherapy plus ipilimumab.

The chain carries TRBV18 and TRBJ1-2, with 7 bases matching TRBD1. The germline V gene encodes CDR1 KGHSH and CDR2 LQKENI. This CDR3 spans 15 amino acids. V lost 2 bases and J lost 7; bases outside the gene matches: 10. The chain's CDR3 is CASSPIATGDLGYTF. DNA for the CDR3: TGTGCCAGCTCACCAATTGCTACAGGGGACCTTGGCTACACCTTC.

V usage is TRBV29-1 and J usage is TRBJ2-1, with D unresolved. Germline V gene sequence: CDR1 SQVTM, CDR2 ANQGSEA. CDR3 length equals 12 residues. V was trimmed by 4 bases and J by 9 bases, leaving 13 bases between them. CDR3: CSVVRSLGEQFF. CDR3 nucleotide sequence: TGCAGCGTTGTCAGGTCCTTGGGTGAGCAGTTCTTC.

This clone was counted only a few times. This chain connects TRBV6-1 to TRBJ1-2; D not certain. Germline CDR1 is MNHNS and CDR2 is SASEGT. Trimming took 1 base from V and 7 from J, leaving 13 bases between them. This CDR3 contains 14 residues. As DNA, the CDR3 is TGTGCCAGCAGTGAAGTTCCCTCAGGCGGTGGCTACACCTTC. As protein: CASSEVPSGGGYTF.

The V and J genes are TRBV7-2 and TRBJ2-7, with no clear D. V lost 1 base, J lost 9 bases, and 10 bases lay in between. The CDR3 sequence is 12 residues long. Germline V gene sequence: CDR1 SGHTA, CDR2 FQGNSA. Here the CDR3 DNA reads TGTGCCAGCAGCTTAGTGCTCGGGTGGCAGTACTTC. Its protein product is CASSLVLGWQYF.

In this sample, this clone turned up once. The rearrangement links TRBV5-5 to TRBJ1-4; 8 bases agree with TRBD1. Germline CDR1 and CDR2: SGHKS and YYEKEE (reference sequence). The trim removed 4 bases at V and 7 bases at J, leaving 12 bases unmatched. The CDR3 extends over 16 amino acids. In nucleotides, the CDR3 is TGTGCCAGCAGCACAGAGAGACAGGGGTTAGCTGAAAAACTGTTTTTT. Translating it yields CASSTERQGLAEKLFF.

This CDR3 is CASSQDRGAGELFF. Written as DNA, the CDR3 is TGTGCCAGCAGCCAAGATCGGGGCGCCGGGGAGCTGTTTTTT. V gene TRBV14 combines with J gene TRBJ2-2; tentatively, D is TRBD1 or TRBD2 (5 bases each). The CDR3 has 14 amino acids. Between the trimmed V and J ends, which lost 0 bases and 6 bases, there was a span of 8 bases. Germline CDR1 SGHDN, CDR2 FVKESK. Full variable domain (remainder filled in from reference TRBV14 and TRBJ2-2): EAGVTQFPSHSVIEKGQTVTLRCDPISGHDNLYWYRRVMGKEIKFLLHFVKESKQDESGMPNNRFLAERTGGTYSTLKVQPAELEDSGVYFCASSQDRGAGELFFGEGSRLTVL.

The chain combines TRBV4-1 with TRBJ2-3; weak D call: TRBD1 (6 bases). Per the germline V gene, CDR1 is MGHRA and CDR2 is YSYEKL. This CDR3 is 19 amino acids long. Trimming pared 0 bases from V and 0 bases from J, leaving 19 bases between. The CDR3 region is CASSQEVPDRSHSTDTQYF. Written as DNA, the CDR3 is TGCGCCAGCAGCCAAGAGGTCCCAGACAGGAGTCATAGCACAGATACGCAGTATTTT.

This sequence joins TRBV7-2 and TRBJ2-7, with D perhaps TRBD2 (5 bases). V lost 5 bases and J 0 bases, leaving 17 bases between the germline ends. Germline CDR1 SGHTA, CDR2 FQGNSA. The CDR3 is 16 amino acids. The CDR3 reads CASSPGGSRSSYEQYF. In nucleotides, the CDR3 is TGTGCCAGCAGCCCAGGAGGTAGCAGGAGCTCCTACGAGCAGTACTTC.

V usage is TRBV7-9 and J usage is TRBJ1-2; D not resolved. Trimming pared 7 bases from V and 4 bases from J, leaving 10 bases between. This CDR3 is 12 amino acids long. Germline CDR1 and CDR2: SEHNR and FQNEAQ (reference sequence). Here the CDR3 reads CASTDPRYGYTF. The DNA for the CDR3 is TGTGCCAGCACTGACCCTCGCTATGGCTACACCTTC.

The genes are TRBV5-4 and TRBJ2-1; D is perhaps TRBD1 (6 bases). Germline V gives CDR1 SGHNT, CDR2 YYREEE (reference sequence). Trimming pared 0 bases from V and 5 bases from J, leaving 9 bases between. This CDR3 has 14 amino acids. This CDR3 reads CASSLGGPHNEQFF. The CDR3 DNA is TGTGCCAGCAGCTTGGGGGGGCCGCACAATGAGCAGTTCTTC.

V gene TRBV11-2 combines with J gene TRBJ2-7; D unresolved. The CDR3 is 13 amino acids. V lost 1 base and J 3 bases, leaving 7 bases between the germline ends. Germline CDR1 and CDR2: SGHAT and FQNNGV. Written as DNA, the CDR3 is TGTGCCAGCAGCTTAGCGCTCGGCTACGAGCAGTACTTC. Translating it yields CASSLALGYEQYF.

CDR3 sequence reads: CASSFQGYYEQYF. The CDR3 region has the DNA TGTGCCAGCAGCTTTCAGGGGTACTACGAGCAGTACTTC. This rearrangement joins TRBV5-7 to TRBJ2-7; D perhaps matches TRBD1 (6 bases). TRBV5-7 is assigned to the ORF class and has an uncertain function. Between the trimmed V and J ends, which lost 2 bases and 3 bases, there was a span of 9 bases. The CDR3 runs 13 residues.

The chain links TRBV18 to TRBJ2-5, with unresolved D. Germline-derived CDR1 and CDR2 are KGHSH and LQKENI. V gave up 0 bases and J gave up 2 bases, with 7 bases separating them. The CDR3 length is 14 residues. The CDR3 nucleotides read TGTGCCAGCTCACCACCGGTATTTCAAGAGACCCAGTACTTC. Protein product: CASSPPVFQETQYF.

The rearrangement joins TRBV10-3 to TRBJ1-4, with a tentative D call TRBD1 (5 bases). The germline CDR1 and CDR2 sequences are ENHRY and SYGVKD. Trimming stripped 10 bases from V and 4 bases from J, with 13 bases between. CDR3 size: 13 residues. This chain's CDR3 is CATHDRYNEKLFF. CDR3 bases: TGTGCCACGCATGACAGATATAATGAAAAACTGTTTTTT.

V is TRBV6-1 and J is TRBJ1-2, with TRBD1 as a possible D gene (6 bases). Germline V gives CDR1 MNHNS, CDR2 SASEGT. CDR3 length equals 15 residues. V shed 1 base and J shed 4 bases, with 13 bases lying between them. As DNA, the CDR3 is TGTGCCAGCAGTGAAGGGGGGGCGGTGACCTATGGCTACACCTTC. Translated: CASSEGGAVTYGYTF.

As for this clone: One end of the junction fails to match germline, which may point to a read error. The CDR3 region is CASSLGQISGNSRDF. DNA of the CDR3: TGTGCCAGCAGCTTGGGGCAGATCTCTGGAAACAGTCGGGATTTT. The rearrangement uses TRBV5-6 and TRBJ1-3; D is unresolved. CDR1 SGHDT and CDR2 YYEEEE come from the germline V gene. The CDR3 runs 15 residues.

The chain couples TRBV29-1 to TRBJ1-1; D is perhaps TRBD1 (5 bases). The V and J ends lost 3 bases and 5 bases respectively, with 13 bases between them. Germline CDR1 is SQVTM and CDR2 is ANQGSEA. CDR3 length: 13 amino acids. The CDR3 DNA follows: TGCAGCGTTGAGTCCAGGGTCCGGACTGAAGCTTTCTTT. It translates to CSVESRVRTEAFF. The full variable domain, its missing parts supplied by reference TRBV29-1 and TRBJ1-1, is SAVISQKPSRDICQRGTSLTIQCQVDSQVTMMFWYRQQPGQSLTLIATANQGSEATYESGFVIDKFPISRPNLTFSTLTVSNMSPEDSSIYLCSVESRVRTEAFFGQGTRLTVV.

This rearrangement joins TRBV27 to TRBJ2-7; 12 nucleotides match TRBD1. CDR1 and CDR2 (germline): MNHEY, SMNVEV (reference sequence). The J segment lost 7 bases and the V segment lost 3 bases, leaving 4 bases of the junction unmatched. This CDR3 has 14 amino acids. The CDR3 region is CASSFGTGGWEQYF. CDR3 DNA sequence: TGTGCCAGCAGTTTTGGGACAGGGGGCTGGGAGCAGTACTTC.

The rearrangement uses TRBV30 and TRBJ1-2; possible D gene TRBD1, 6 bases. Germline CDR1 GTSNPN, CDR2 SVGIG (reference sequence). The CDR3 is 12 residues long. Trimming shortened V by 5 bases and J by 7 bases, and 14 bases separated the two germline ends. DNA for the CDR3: TGTGCCTGGGGGGCAGGGGCTGGTGGCTACACCTTC. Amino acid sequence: CAWGAGAGGYTF.

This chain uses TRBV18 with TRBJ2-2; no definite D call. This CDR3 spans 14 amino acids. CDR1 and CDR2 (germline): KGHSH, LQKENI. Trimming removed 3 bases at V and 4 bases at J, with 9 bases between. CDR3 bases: TGTGCCAGCTCACCCCCCGCCATCACCGGGGAGCTGTTTTTT. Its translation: CASSPPAITGELFF. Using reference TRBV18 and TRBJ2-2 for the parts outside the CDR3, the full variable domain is NAGVMQNPRHLVRRRGQEARLRCSPMKGHSHVYWYRQLPEEGLKFMVYLQKENIIDESGMPKERFSAEFPKEGPSILRIQQVVRGDSAAYFCASSPPAITGELFFGEGSRLTVL.

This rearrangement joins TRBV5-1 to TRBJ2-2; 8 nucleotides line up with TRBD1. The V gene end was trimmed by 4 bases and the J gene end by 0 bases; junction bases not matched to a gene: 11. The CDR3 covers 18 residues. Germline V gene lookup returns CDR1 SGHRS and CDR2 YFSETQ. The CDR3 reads CASSRTRQGTANTGELFF. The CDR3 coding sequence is TGCGCCAGCAGCCGCACGCGACAGGGGACCGCGAACACCGGGGAGCTGTTTTTT.

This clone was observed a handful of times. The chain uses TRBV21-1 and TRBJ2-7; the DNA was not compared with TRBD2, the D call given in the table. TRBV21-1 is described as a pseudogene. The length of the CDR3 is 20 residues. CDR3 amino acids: CASSKVSSGREDGPSYEQYF. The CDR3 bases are TGTGCCAGCAGCAAAGTTTCTAGCGGGAGGGAAGACGGACCCTCCTACGAGCAGTACTTC.

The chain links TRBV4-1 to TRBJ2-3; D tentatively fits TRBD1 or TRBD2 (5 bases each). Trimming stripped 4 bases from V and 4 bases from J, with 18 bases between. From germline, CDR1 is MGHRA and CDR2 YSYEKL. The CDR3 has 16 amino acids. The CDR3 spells CASSRGEGVRADTQYF. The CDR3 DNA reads TGCGCCAGCAGCCGAGGGGAAGGGGTCCGGGCAGATACGCAGTATTTT.